The next 29 T cell receptor beta chains were all read from a single sample in a study of OX40 agonist ivuxolimab in advanced cancers. The method was immunoSEQ multiplex PCR; TCRdb's version includes in-frame clones alone and lacks a portion of them. The table has some 100,000 clones, around four fifths seen once; the top ten hold more than 0.95%. The material sequenced was CD4+ or CD8+ T cells sorted from blood, taken in a trial of the OX40 agonist ivuxolimab. The receptors were gathered from an adult with an advanced solid tumor such as melanoma, head and neck, liver or kidney cancer.

This clone was seen only a few times. The rearrangement links TRBV11-3 to TRBJ2-2, with 9 bases fitting TRBD1. The length of the CDR3 is 17 residues. The germline CDR1 and CDR2 sequences are SGHNT and YENEEA. Trimming removed 4 bases from V and 1 base from J; junction bases left unmatched: 7. The CDR3 spells CASSSARTGENTGELFF. CDR3 DNA: TGTGCCAGCAGCTCGGCGCGGACAGGGGAGAACACCGGGGAGCTGTTTTTT.

This rearrangement joins TRBV7-9 to TRBJ2-1; D could derive from TRBD1 or TRBD2 (5 bases each). Trimming took off 1 base at V and 7 bases at J, with 11 bases between the two ends. CDR1 and CDR2 from the germline V gene are SEHNR and FQNEAQ (reference sequence). The CDR3 consists of 14 residues. The CDR3 DNA reads TGTGCCAGCAGCTTAGGTGAGGGGCTGAATGAGCAGTTCTTC. Protein product: CASSLGEGLNEQFF. The full variable domain, completed using reference TRBV7-9 and TRBJ2-1, is DTGVSQNPRHKITKRGQNVTFRCDPISEHNRLYWYRQTLGQGPEFLTYFQNEAQLEKSRLLSDRFSAERPKGSFSTLEIQRTEQGDSAMYLCASSLGEGLNEQFFGPGTRLTVL.

This sequence joins TRBV18 and TRBJ1-3; D gene unclear. This CDR3 is 13 amino acids long. Germline V CDR1 and CDR2: KGHSH, LQKENI. V gave up 3 bases and J gave up 6 bases, with 9 bases separating them. The CDR3 here is CASSPSLENTIYF. As DNA, the CDR3 is TGTGCCAGCTCACCCAGCTTAGAAAACACCATATATTTT.

This clone has a single count. The genes are TRBV27 and TRBJ1-5; 8 bases match TRBD1. J lost 5 bases, V lost 5 bases, and 2 bases had no gene match. The CDR3 is 13 amino acids. Germline V gene sequence: CDR1 MNHEY, CDR2 SMNVEV (reference sequence). In DNA, the CDR3 is TGTGCCAGCAGTCCGGACAGGGATCAGCCCCAGCATTTT. Its protein product is CASSPDRDQPQHF.

The chain uses TRBV27 and TRBJ2-1; a possible D gene is TRBD2 (6 bases). Germline loops: CDR1 MNHEY, CDR2 SMNVEV (reference sequence). Trimming pared 3 bases from V and 0 bases from J, leaving 9 bases between. There are 15 residues in the CDR3. The CDR3 is CASSFGGSSYNEQFF. CDR3 in DNA: TGTGCCAGCAGTTTCGGGGGAAGCTCCTACAATGAGCAGTTCTTC.

The chain employs TRBV15 and TRBJ1-1; TRBD1 is a possible D gene (5 bases). The CDR3 length is 15 residues. Trimming pared 0 bases from V and 4 bases from J, leaving 12 bases between. Germline V lookup: CDR1 LNHNV, CDR2 YYDKDF (reference sequence). The CDR3, as DNA: TGTGCCACCAGCAGAGAAAGCCAGGGTCTCACTGAAGCTTTCTTT. This codes for CATSRESQGLTEAFF.

This sequence joins TRBV28 and TRBJ1-1; D remains unclear. The CDR3 runs to 15 residues. V dropped 4 bases and J dropped 1 base, with 13 bases sitting between them. The V gene's germline CDR1 is MDHEN and CDR2 SYDVKM. CDR3 DNA sequence: TGTGCCAGCAGTTCCTGGACCCCCTCGAACACTGAAGCTTTCTTT. This codes for CASSSWTPSNTEAFF. Full variable domain (outside the CDR3, taken from reference TRBV28 and TRBJ1-1): DVKVTQSSRYLVKRTGEKVFLECVQDMDHENMFWYRQDPGLGLRLIYFSYDVKMKEKGDIPEGYSVSREKKERFSLILESASTNQTSMYLCASSSWTPSNTEAFFGQGTRLTVV.

The chain is built from TRBV6-5 and TRBJ1-6, with 9 bases aligning to TRBD1. Looked up from germline, CDR1 is MNHEY and CDR2 is SVGAGI. V shed 6 bases, J shed 14 bases, and the junction held 8 bases outside the gene matches. This CDR3 contains 13 residues. The CDR3 here is CASRGQGILTLHF. The CDR3 nucleotides are TGTGCCAGCAGGGGACAGGGAATTCTAACCCTCCACTTT.

V gene TRBV28 combines with J gene TRBJ1-1; D possibly corresponds to TRBD1 (6 bases). Germline V gene data show CDR1 as MDHEN and CDR2 as SYDVKM. The CDR3 extends over 16 amino acids. V lost 3 bases and J 1 base, leaving 15 bases between the germline ends. The CDR3 bases are TGTGCCAGCAGTTTTGTCAGGGGAGGGGAGAACACTGAAGCTTTCTTT. This codes for CASSFVRGGENTEAFF.

V and J are TRBV6-1 and TRBJ2-2; D unclear. Trimming took off 6 bases at V and 0 bases at J, with 8 bases between the two ends. CDR3 length: 14 amino acids. Germline loops: CDR1 MNHNS, CDR2 SASEGT. CDR3 DNA sequence: TGTGCCAGCAGAACTGAGACGAACACCGGGGAGCTGTTTTTT. Encoded protein: CASRTETNTGELFF.

J is TRBJ1-1 and V is TRBV11-2; no clear D gene. From germline, CDR1 is SGHAT and CDR2 FQNNGV. Trimming removed 1 base from V and 1 base from J, with 7 bases in between. This CDR3 is built from 14 residues. The CDR3, as DNA: TGTGCCAGCAGCTTAGTGGTGGGGAACACTGAAGCTTTCTTT. This sequence encodes CASSLVVGNTEAFF. Complete variable domain (other parts from reference TRBV11-2 and TRBJ1-1): EAGVAQSPRYKIIEKRQSVAFWCNPISGHATLYWYQQILGQGPKLLIQFQNNGVVDDSQLPKDRFSAERLKGVDSTLKIQPAKLEDSAVYLCASSLVVGNTEAFFGQGTRLTVV.

This rearrangement joins TRBV27 to TRBJ1-5; 8 bases map to TRBD1. Germline CDR1 and CDR2: MNHEY and SMNVEV (reference sequence). The CDR3 consists of 17 residues. The junction had 9 bases not matched to a gene; V was cut back by 3 bases and J by 2 bases. DNA for the CDR3: TGTGCCAGCAGTTTTAATCCCGGACAGGGAGGCAATCAGCCCCAGCATTTT. Residues: CASSFNPGQGGNQPQHF.

This chain uses TRBV10-3 with TRBJ1-1, with 7 positions matching TRBD1. Germline CDR1 is ENHRY and CDR2 is SYGVKD. The CDR3 runs to 14 residues. V gave up 4 bases and J gave up 1 base; unmatched junction bases: 3. CDR3 sequence reads: CAISVRTGNTEAFF. CDR3 nucleotides: TGTGCCATCAGTGTTAGGACAGGGAACACTGAAGCTTTCTTT.

The chain uses TRBV6-1 and TRBJ2-3, with TRBD2 matching 9 bases. Per germline, CDR1 MNHNS and CDR2 SASEGT. The junction had 5 bases not matched to a gene; V was cut back by 1 base and J by 0 bases. The CDR3 loop spans 17 amino acids. The CDR3 sequence is CASSEVPAGGSTDTQYF. The CDR3 DNA reads TGTGCCAGCAGTGAAGTACCAGCGGGGGGTAGCACAGATACGCAGTATTTT.

This clone appeared a single time. The chain employs TRBV9 and TRBJ1-4; 9 nucleotides match TRBD1. This CDR3 spans 14 amino acids. The ends lost 1 base at V and 7 bases at J; junction bases unmatched: 2. In germline, CDR1 is SGDLS, CDR2 YYNGEE. The CDR3 nucleotides are TGTGCCAGCAGCGTAACAGGGGGCGGTGAAAAACTGTTTTTT. Protein product: CASSVTGGGEKLFF.

The CDR3 DNA is TGTGCCAGCTCACCACCGGGCGGACTTGAAGCTTTCTTT. It specifies CASSPPGGLEAFF. The V call is TRBV18, the J call TRBJ1-1; no clear D. CDR3 length: 13 amino acids. The V gene's germline CDR1 is KGHSH and CDR2 LQKENI. V was pared by 0 bases and J by 7 bases, with 9 bases between. Supplemented by reference TRBV18 and TRBJ1-1, the full variable domain reads NAGVMQNPRHLVRRRGQEARLRCSPMKGHSHVYWYRQLPEEGLKFMVYLQKENIIDESGMPKERFSAEFPKEGPSILRIQQVVRGDSAAYFCASSPPGGLEAFFGQGTRLTVV.

A few counts support this clone. The CDR3 spells CASSQNRANEQYF. The CDR3 nucleotides are TGTGCCAGCAGCCAAAACAGGGCGAACGAGCAGTACTTC. The chain employs TRBV5-4 and TRBJ2-7; D is possibly TRBD1 (6 bases). The CDR3 contains 13 residues. Per the germline V gene, CDR1 is SGHNT and CDR2 is YYREEE (reference sequence). The V gene lost 4 bases and the J gene lost 5 bases, with 13 bases spanning the gap.

This clone has only one observation. This sequence joins TRBV7-2 and TRBJ1-5; D is possibly TRBD1 (6 bases). The V gene's germline CDR1 is SGHTA and CDR2 FQGNSA. The CDR3 has 15 residues. Deletions cut 5 bases from V and 1 base from J, with 12 bases between. The CDR3 protein is CASSLGTPSNQPQHF. CDR3 in DNA: TGTGCCAGCAGCCTCGGGACACCGAGCAATCAGCCCCAGCATTTT.

V is TRBV10-3 and J is TRBJ2-1; D gene ambiguous. This CDR3 region has 17 residues. Between the trimmed V and J ends, which lost 3 bases and 0 bases, there was a span of 15 bases. Looked up from germline, CDR1 is ENHRY and CDR2 is SYGVKD. CDR3 DNA: TGTGCCATCAGTGACGACGGCGGCGCTAGCTCCTACAATGAGCAGTTCTTC. Its protein product is CAISDDGGASSYNEQFF.

There are a few counts of this clone. The chain combines TRBV19 with TRBJ2-7; no firm D call. Deletions cut 5 bases from V and 6 bases from J, with 11 bases between. The CDR3 has 12 amino acids. The germline V gene has CDR1 LNHDA and CDR2 SQIVND (reference sequence). The CDR3: CASSAYRGEQYF. The CDR3 DNA reads as TGTGCCAGTAGTGCCTACAGAGGCGAGCAGTACTTC.

V is TRBV27 and J is TRBJ2-7, with TRBD2 matching over 10 bases. V lost 1 base to trimming and J lost 4 bases; unmatched junction nucleotides: 10. The germline CDR1 and CDR2 sequences are MNHEY and SMNVEV (reference sequence). The CDR3 covers 17 residues. The CDR3 bases are TGTGCCAGCAGTTTATTGAGGGCTAGCGGGGGATCTTACGAGCAGTACTTC. Encoded protein: CASSLLRASGGSYEQYF.

This chain links TRBV5-1 with TRBJ2-3; TRBD2 aligns across 7 bases. CDR1 is SGHRS, CDR2 YFSETQ, per germline. This CDR3 is 14 amino acids long. The ends lost 4 bases at V and 4 bases at J; junction bases unmatched: 6. The CDR3 spells CASSGGGRADTQYF. CDR3 coding DNA: TGCGCCAGCAGCGGCGGGGGTAGGGCAGATACGCAGTATTTT.

The J gene is TRBJ2-2, the V gene TRBV2; D is possibly TRBD1 (6 bases). V dropped 5 bases and J dropped 0 bases, with 10 bases sitting between them. The germline V gene has CDR1 SNHLY and CDR2 FYNNEI. The CDR3 consists of 15 residues. This CDR3 reads CASSWGHPNTGELFF. As DNA, the CDR3 is TGTGCCAGCAGTTGGGGGCACCCGAACACCGGGGAGCTGTTTTTT.

This clone was seen a few times. The genes are TRBV7-2 and TRBJ1-1, with no clear D. V was pared by 1 base and J by 1 base, with 7 bases between. The CDR3 sequence is 14 residues long. Germline CDR1 reads SGHTA; CDR2 reads FQGNSA. The CDR3 is CASSLGQPNTEAFF. The CDR3 region has the DNA TGTGCCAGCAGCTTAGGCCAGCCGAACACTGAAGCTTTCTTT. Using reference TRBV7-2 and TRBJ1-1 for the parts outside the CDR3, the full variable domain is GAGVSQSPSNKVTEKGKDVELRCDPISGHTALYWYRQSLGQGLEFLIYFQGNSAPDKSGLPSDRFSAERTGGSVSTLTIQRTQQEDSAVYLCASSLGQPNTEAFFGQGTRLTVV.

V gene TRBV6-6 combines with J gene TRBJ2-6, with TRBD1 as a possible D gene (5 bases). The V end lost 6 bases, the J end lost 1 base, and 10 bases lay between the germline ends. The length of the CDR3 is 15 residues. Germline V gene data show CDR1 as MNHNY and CDR2 as SVGAGI (reference sequence). CDR3 coding DNA: TGTGCCAGCAGCCCCCAGGGTTCTGGGGCCAACGTCCTGACTTTC. Protein product: CASSPQGSGANVLTF.

The V and J genes are TRBV11-2 and TRBJ2-1; D unresolved. The CDR3 totals 11 residues. The germline gives CDR1 SGHAT, CDR2 FQNNGV. V was pared by 1 base and J by 8 bases, with 3 bases between. CDR3 sequence: CASSLADEQFF. CDR3 sequence (DNA): TGTGCCAGCAGCTTAGCCGATGAGCAGTTCTTC.

The chain employs TRBV7-8 and TRBJ2-7; 11 bases agree with TRBD2. The germline V gene encodes CDR1 SGHVS and CDR2 FQNEAQ. The CDR3 loop spans 14 amino acids. V lost 5 bases to trimming and J lost 4 bases; unmatched junction nucleotides: 4. The CDR3 reads CASSRTSGGYEQYV. DNA for the CDR3: TGTGCCAGCAGCCGTACTAGCGGGGGTTACGAGCAGTACGTC.

The chain employs TRBV15 and TRBJ2-3, with D possibly being TRBD1 (5 bases). The CDR3 contains 14 residues. The V end lost 5 bases, the J end lost 2 bases, and 11 bases lay between the germline ends. CDR1 is LNHNV and CDR2 is YYDKDF in the germline V gene (reference sequence). The CDR3 loop is CATSSQVFTDTQYF. The DNA for the CDR3 is TGTGCCACCAGCTCACAGGTTTTCACAGATACGCAGTATTTT.

This clone was seen only a few times. This sequence joins TRBV5-4 and TRBJ1-2, with 7 bases fitting TRBD1. This CDR3 has 14 residues. The germline gives CDR1 SGHNT, CDR2 YYREEE (reference sequence). J lost 7 bases, V lost 4 bases, and 10 bases had no gene match. This chain's CDR3 is CASSPYRGATGYTF. CDR3 coding DNA: TGTGCCAGCAGCCCCTACAGGGGCGCAACTGGCTACACCTTC.